This entry is about one T cell receptor beta chain. The antigen remains undetermined. The V end lost 4 bases, the J end lost 4 bases, and 5 bases lay between the germline ends. Germline assignment: CDR1 SEHNR and CDR2 FQNEAQ (reference sequence). This CDR3 region has 11 residues. The data stem from a study of cytotoxic CD8 clonotypes in ibrutinib-treated CLL. Study-wide background: Included were 11 relapsed/refractory and approximately 15 treatment-naive patients, of whom approximately 18 were IGHV unmutated. Per sample, productive templates averaged roughly 230,000 and productive rearrangements averaged roughly 91,000.

General observations from the study: Before falling back toward baseline at progression, clonality had risen at the time of ibrutinib response.

Sequencing was designed to attain a depth spanning 1 in 200,000 to 1 in 1 million T cells. Assay used: immunoSEQ multiplex PCR; TCRdb lists only in-frame clones, some missing. The sample yields about 140,000 clones, around 77% seen once. The sequencing used PBMCs, collected after 12 months of ibrutinib treatment. The sequence was obtained from a human donor with chronic lymphocytic leukemia. The rearrangement joins TRBV7-9 to TRBJ2-7; no firm D call. CDR3 sequence (DNA): TGTGCCAGCAGCTCTGAATACGAGCAGTACTTC. Its translation is CASSSEYEQYF. Combining the CDR3 with reference TRBV7-9 and TRBJ2-7 gives the whole variable domain DTGVSQNPRHKITKRGQNVTFRCDPISEHNRLYWYRQTLGQGPEFLTYFQNEAQLEKSRLLSDRFSAERPKGSFSTLEIQRTEQGDSAMYLCASSSEYEQYFGPGTRLTVT.